The 22 T cell receptor beta chains below all came from one sample that was sequenced in a study of CD8 T cells in ankylosing spondylitis. Study-level findings and limits: Made up of eight highly homologous variants, a TCR beta motif appeared characteristic of ankylosing spondylitis blood.

TCRdb independently ran MiXCR on the 5' RACE reads; one entry per CDR3 protein. The table has 750,000 to 850,000 distinct CDR3 sequences, approximately 12% seen once. Antigens for these TCRs are unknown. Sequenced sample: blood, either unsorted or a sorted T cell fraction (not recorded which). The receptors here all came from a male donor with ankylosing spondylitis.

The sample holds a few counts of this clonotype. The genes are TRBV7-8 and TRBJ2-2; D unresolved. Trimming took 7 bases from V and 0 from J, leaving 12 bases between them. Germline V CDR1 and CDR2: SGHVS, FQNEAQ. The CDR3 runs to 15 residues. The CDR3 DNA is TGTGCCAGCACCTCAGCTATCGCGAACACCGGGGAGCTGTTTTTT. Translating gives CASTSAIANTGELFF.

This clonotype showed up just a few times. The gene calls are TRBV4-1 and TRBJ1-3; TRBD1 might be the D (5 bases). The germline V gene has CDR1 MGHRA and CDR2 YSYEKL. The ends were cut back, 3 bases at V and 0 bases at J, with 12 bases in the middle. The CDR3 has 16 residues. The DNA for the CDR3 is TGCGCCAGCAGCCAGGTGTCAGGGACCTCTGGAAACACCATATATTTT. As protein: CASSQVSGTSGNTIYF.

With respect to this clonotype: A much larger clone lies one base from this, so it may be a read error. CDR3 region: CCARGASGETQETQYF. The CDR3 region has the DNA TGCTGTGCTAGAGGGGCTAGCGGGGAGACCCAAGAGACCCAGTACTTC. The chain joins TRBV20-1 to TRBJ2-5; 9 nucleotides match TRBD2. Germline values: CDR1 DFQATT, CDR2 SNEGSKA (reference sequence). This CDR3 is built from 16 residues.

This clonotype was picked up a small number of times. The J gene is TRBJ2-1, the V gene TRBV20-1; a possible D gene is TRBD2 (7 bases). The CDR3 has 18 amino acids. V was cut by 1 base and J by 2 bases, with 21 bases left in between. Germline V gives CDR1 DFQATT, CDR2 SNEGSKA (reference sequence). The CDR3 loop reads CSARGGGQNKAAYNEQFF. The DNA of the CDR3 is TGCAGTGCTAGAGGGGGGGGGCAAAATAAAGCGGCCTACAATGAGCAGTTCTTC.

This clonotype was seen at least ten times. This chain joins TRBV5-1 and TRBJ2-1; D possibly corresponds to TRBD2 (6 bases). CDR1 and CDR2 (germline): SGHRS, YFSETQ. With 3 bases removed from V and 6 bases from J, the gap between germline ends came to 10 bases. This CDR3 comprises 13 residues. Here the CDR3 reads CASSWGGVNEQFF. In DNA form, the CDR3 reads TGCGCCAGCAGCTGGGGAGGCGTCAATGAGCAGTTCTTC.

This clonotype was seen repeatedly, ten times or more. The chain combines TRBV5-1 with TRBJ1-2; D ambiguous. Germline V gene data show CDR1 as SGHRS and CDR2 as YFSETQ. The CDR3 is 14 residues long. Trimming removed 0 bases at V and 0 bases at J, with 6 bases between. This CDR3 is CASSLGGANYGYTF. For the CDR3, the DNA is TGCGCCAGCAGCTTGGGAGGCGCTAACTATGGCTACACCTTC. The full variable domain, completed using reference TRBV5-1 and TRBJ1-2, is KAGVTQTPRYLIKTRGQQVTLSCSPISGHRSVSWYQQTPGQGLQFLFEYFSETQRNKGNFPGRFSGRQFSNSRSEMNVSTLELGDSALYLCASSLGGANYGYTFGSGTRLTVV.

This clonotype was detected ten times or more. The chain is built from TRBV12-3 or TRBV12-4 and TRBJ1-1; no clear D gene. Trimming stripped 5 bases from V and 0 bases from J, with 13 bases between. This CDR3 region has 15 residues. In DNA form, the CDR3 reads TGTGCCAGCAGTCCTTTCGGGTCCATGAACACTGAAGCTTTCTTT. It specifies CASSPFGSMNTEAFF.

J is TRBJ2-7 and V is TRBV15, with a weak D call TRBD2 (5 bases). The CDR3 totals 14 residues. From germline, CDR1 is LNHNV and CDR2 YYDKDF (reference sequence). The V end lost 0 bases, the J end lost 6 bases, and 12 bases lay between the germline ends. The CDR3 nucleotides read TGTGCCACCAGCAGAGATGTGAGGGCGGCCGAGCAGTACTTC. As protein: CATSRDVRAAEQYF. Variable domain in full (rest from reference TRBV15 and TRBJ2-7): DAMVIQNPRYQVTQFGKPVTLSCSQTLNHNVMYWYQQKSSQAPKLLFHYYDKDFNNEADTPDNFQSRRPNTSFCFLDIRSPGLGDTAMYLCATSRDVRAAEQYFGPGTRLTVT.

The V gene is TRBV7-2, the J gene TRBJ2-7; 9 nucleotides align to TRBD1. With V trimmed by 5 bases and J by 4 bases, 6 bases remained unmatched. Germline V gene lookup returns CDR1 SGHTA and CDR2 FQGNSA. The CDR3 consists of 14 residues. The CDR3 reads CASSTRQGGYEQYF. DNA for the CDR3: TGTGCCAGCAGCACCCGACAGGGGGGTTACGAGCAGTACTTC.

This sequence joins TRBV6-5 and TRBJ1-4; D is unresolved. The CDR3 length is 14 residues. Trimming left V 4 bases short and J 6 bases short, with 12 bases between. Germline CDR1 reads MNHEY; CDR2 reads SVGAGI. CDR3 coding DNA: TGTGCCAGCAGTTCCTATTCATCCGATGAAAAACTGTTTTTT. This gives the protein CASSSYSSDEKLFF.

In its sample, this clonotype was seen a few times. This sequence joins TRBV11-2 and TRBJ2-1, with D uncertain. CDR1 SGHAT and CDR2 FQNNGV come from the germline V gene. The CDR3 runs to 11 residues. V was shortened by 5 bases and J by 10 bases, with 9 bases between the two germline ends. In nucleotides, the CDR3 is TGTGCCAGCAGCAAATCTATAGAGCAGTTCTTC. This encodes CASSKSIEQFF.

This clonotype was detected many times. The chain is built from TRBV29-1 and TRBJ1-2, with 10 nucleotides matching TRBD1. The V segment lost 0 bases and the J segment 3 bases; nucleotides outside the gene matches: 1. The CDR3 covers 14 residues. Germline-derived CDR1 and CDR2 are SQVTM and ANQGSEA. The chain's CDR3 is CSVEEGTGDYGYTF. The DNA for the CDR3 is TGCAGCGTTGAAGAAGGGACAGGGGACTATGGCTACACCTTC. Looking up the rest from reference TRBV29-1 and TRBJ1-2 gives the full variable domain: SAVISQKPSRDICQRGTSLTIQCQVDSQVTMMFWYRQQPGQSLTLIATANQGSEATYESGFVIDKFPISRPNLTFSTLTVSNMSPEDSSIYLCSVEEGTGDYGYTFGSGTRLTVV.

This clonotype was seen only a few times. V is TRBV6-2 or TRBV6-3 and J is TRBJ1-1, with D unclear. The CDR3 has 12 amino acids. Trimming took 6 bases from V and 4 from J, leaving 9 bases between them. The germline V gene has CDR1 MNHEY and CDR2 SVGEGT. The CDR3 protein is CASSPSITEAFF. The CDR3 DNA is TGTGCCAGCAGCCCGTCCATCACTGAAGCTTTCTTT.

This clonotype came up a few times. J is TRBJ2-1 and V is TRBV20-1; tentative D call: TRBD1 (5 bases). This CDR3 comprises 13 residues. CDR1 DFQATT and CDR2 SNEGSKA come from the germline V gene (reference sequence). V lost 3 bases and J lost 11, with 17 bases in between. The CDR3 sequence is CSASPEIRGKQFF. The CDR3, as DNA: TGCAGTGCTAGTCCTGAGATAAGGGGTAAGCAGTTCTTC.

This clonotype came up a few times. This sequence joins TRBV6-2 or TRBV6-3 and TRBJ2-7; 12 bases match TRBD2. V lost 5 bases and J lost 3; bases outside the gene matches: 5. Germline lookup yields CDR1 MNHEY and CDR2 SVGEGT. The CDR3 covers 15 residues. For the CDR3, the DNA is TGTGCCAGCAGTCGGACTAGCGGGGCCATCTACGAGCAGTACTTC. Protein: CASSRTSGAIYEQYF.

This rearrangement joins TRBV10-3 to TRBJ2-5; 7 nucleotides agree with TRBD1. Germline trimming cut 5 bases from V and 9 bases from J; bases unmatched to any gene: 9. The CDR3 is 13 amino acids. Per the germline V gene, CDR1 is ENHRY and CDR2 is SYGVKD. The CDR3 loop reads CAISRTGTEAQYF. In DNA, the CDR3 is TGTGCCATCAGTCGGACAGGCACAGAAGCCCAGTACTTC.

This clonotype was recorded at least ten times. The chain recombines TRBV20-1 with TRBJ1-6; no reliable D call. V was trimmed by 3 bases and J by 5 bases, leaving 8 bases between them. Germline V CDR1 and CDR2: DFQATT, SNEGSKA (reference sequence). The CDR3 spans 13 residues. The CDR3 loop reads CSASRWDNSPLHF. CDR3 nucleotide sequence: TGCAGTGCTAGTCGGTGGGATAATTCACCCCTCCACTTT.

The rearrangement joins TRBV20-1 to TRBJ2-7; 9 bases map to TRBD2. Germline CDR1 is DFQATT and CDR2 is SNEGSKA (reference sequence). V lost 6 bases, J lost 3 bases, and 9 bases stayed unmatched. The CDR3 is made up of 14 amino acids. The CDR3 protein is CSARIAGVIYEQYF. DNA for the CDR3: TGCAGTGCAAGAATAGCGGGAGTGATCTACGAGCAGTACTTC.

This clonotype was counted only a few times. This chain connects TRBV12-3 or TRBV12-4 to TRBJ1-1, with TRBD1 as a possible D gene (6 bases). Trimming removed 5 bases from V and 5 bases from J, with 18 bases in between. The CDR3 spans 15 residues. The CDR3 sequence: CASSPNREGGTEAFF. The CDR3 nucleotides read TGTGCCAGCAGTCCGAACAGGGAAGGAGGGACTGAAGCTTTCTTT.

This clonotype occurred a few times. The chain joins TRBV7-2 to TRBJ1-5; D is unclear. Germline V gene lookup returns CDR1 SGHTA and CDR2 FQGNSA. Trimming took 4 bases from V and 5 from J, leaving 9 bases between them. CDR3 length: 13 amino acids. CDR3 sequence reads: CASSSTEDQPQHF. The CDR3 coding sequence is TGTGCCAGCAGCTCGACGGAGGATCAGCCCCAGCATTTT.

This clonotype has at least ten counts. The chain has TRBV29-1 and TRBJ2-7; D is tentatively TRBD1 or TRBD2 (5 bases each). CDR3 length equals 13 residues. Trimming pared 5 bases from V and 0 bases from J, leaving 11 bases between. Per germline, CDR1 SQVTM and CDR2 ANQGSEA. This chain's CDR3 is CSVRRDASYEQYF. CDR3 nucleotide sequence: TGCAGCGTTAGACGGGACGCCTCCTACGAGCAGTACTTC.

The chain has TRBV18 and TRBJ2-1, with D perhaps matching TRBD2 (5 bases). This CDR3 region has 16 residues. V was pared by 2 bases and J by 3 bases, with 14 bases between. Germline lookup yields CDR1 KGHSH and CDR2 LQKENI. CDR3 sequence (DNA): TGTGCCAGCTCACCATCGAGGGTAGGGTTCTACAATGAGCAGTTCTTC. Encoded protein: CASSPSRVGFYNEQFF.